A selection of T cell receptor beta chains follows, all from one sample in a study of cytomegalovirus exposure and HLA in healthy donors. The method was immunoSEQ multiplex PCR; TCRdb's version includes in-frame clones alone and lacks a portion of them. The sample holds some 150,000 clones, roughly 82% seen once. Input material: PBMCs. Receptors were obtained from a woman between 45 and 65 years old in good health and CMV-seropositive. CDR3s include the opening cysteine and the closing phenylalanine or tryptophan. A D gene is named only where the DNA matches it firmly. Clone size is not always given. Where it is, it says once, few, many or a class for expanded clones.

v_call,j_call,clone_size,d_call,cdr3_aa,cdr3_nt
TRBV10-2,TRBJ1-5,NA,NA,CASSDGTHSNQPQHF,TGCGCCAGCAGTGACGGGACTCATAGCAATCAGCCCCAGCATTTT
TRBV6-1,TRBJ2-7,once,NA,CASSGDSLYEQYF,TGTGCCAGCAGTGGGGACTCCCTCTACGAGCAGTACTTC
TRBV28,TRBJ1-5,NA,TRBD1,CASSPIGGYSNQPQHF,TGTGCCAGCAGTCCCATAGGGGGCTATAGCAATCAGCCCCAGCATTTT
TRBV13,TRBJ2-7,NA,NA,CASSLGRAHEQYF,TGTGCCAGCAGCTTAGGGCGAGCCCACGAGCAGTACTTC
TRBV28,TRBJ2-1,few,TRBD2,CASRGGGVNNEQFF,TGTGCCAGCCGCGGCGGGGGGGTGAACAATGAGCAGTTCTTC
TRBV13,TRBJ1-1,NA,TRBD1,CASSSGWTGSTEAFF,TGTGCCAGCAGCTCGGGGTGGACAGGGTCCACTGAAGCTTTCTTT
TRBV9,TRBJ2-2,NA,TRBD2,CASTARLAENTGELFF,TGTGCCAGCACCGCCCGACTAGCCGAGAACACCGGGGAGCTGTTTTTT
TRBV9,TRBJ2-1,once,NA,CASSVDSSPYNEQFF,TGTGCCAGCAGCGTAGATTCTAGCCCCTACAATGAGCAGTTCTTC
TRBV11-2,TRBJ1-2,NA,NA,CASSLDRGYGYTF,TGTGCCAGCAGCTTAGATAGAGGGTACGGCTACACCTTC
TRBV10-1,TRBJ2-3,NA,TRBD1,CASSESRTGPIEQYF,TGCGCCAGCAGTGAGTCCCGGACAGGACCCATAGAGCAGTATTTT
TRBV29-1,TRBJ2-7,once,TRBD1,CSVEDPGQGAYEQYF,TGCAGCGTTGAAGATCCGGGACAGGGGGCTTACGAGCAGTACTTC
TRBV6-7,TRBJ1-4,NA,NA,CASSYSGGRVEKLFF,TGTGCCAGCAGTTACTCGGGGGGAAGAGTGGAAAAACTGTTTTTT
TRBV9,TRBJ2-3,NA,TRBD1,CASSVAGGFGDTQYF,TGTGCCAGCAGCGTGGCAGGGGGCTTTGGAGATACGCAGTATTTT
TRBV5-1,TRBJ2-7,once,TRBD1,CASSPEGTGRYEQYF,TGCGCCAGCAGCCCCGAAGGGACAGGGCGCTACGAGCAGTACTTC
TRBV29-1,TRBJ1-3,NA,NA,CSVEGTVPGNTIYF,TGCAGCGTTGAAGGGACAGTTCCTGGAAACACCATATATTTT
TRBV6-4,TRBJ2-2,NA,NA,CASSEASTGELFF,TGTGCCAGCAGTGAAGCTAGCACCGGGGAGCTGTTTTTT
TRBV7-2,TRBJ1-5,NA,NA,CASSLGTPAGMRNQPQHF,TGTGCCAGCAGCTTAGGAACCCCAGCGGGGATGCGCAATCAGCCCCAGCATTTT
TRBV28,TRBJ1-3,NA,TRBD1,CASSFPGQGNTIYF,TGTGCCAGCAGTTTTCCGGGACAGGGGAACACCATATATTTT
TRBV27,TRBJ2-6,NA,TRBD2,CASSSPGGSGANVLTF,TGTGCCAGCAGTTCACCGGGGGGCTCTGGGGCCAACGTCCTGACTTTC
TRBV19,TRBJ1-6,NA,NA,CASRKRTGVDYNSPLHF,TGTGCCAGTAGAAAAAGGACCGGGGTAGACTATAATTCACCCCTCCACTTT
TRBV12-5,TRBJ2-2,NA,NA,CASVEGQTGELFF,TGTGCTAGTGTTGAGGGCCAGACCGGGGAGCTGTTTTTT
TRBV29-1,TRBJ2-1,NA,TRBD2,CSVDEVAGLEQFF,TGCAGCGTTGATGAGGTAGCGGGGCTTGAGCAGTTCTTC
TRBV11-2,TRBJ2-3,NA,NA,CASSLSGQVVDTQYF,TGTGCCAGCAGCTTATCAGGGCAAGTCGTAGATACGCAGTATTTT
TRBV11-2,TRBJ1-6,few,NA,CASSLDPGRNSPLHF,TGTGCCAGCAGCTTAGATCCAGGGAGGAATTCACCCCTCCACTTT
TRBV15,TRBJ2-3,NA,TRBD2,CATSQAGVGTDTQYF,TGTGCCACCAGCCAAGCGGGGGTGGGCACAGATACGCAGTATTTT
TRBV27,TRBJ1-5,NA,NA,CASSSRRLSGNQPQHF,TGTGCCAGCAGTAGTCGCAGGTTATCCGGCAATCAGCCCCAGCATTTT
TRBV11-2,TRBJ1-1,NA,TRBD1,CASSSGGATGLKNTKAFF,TGTGCCAGCAGCTCAGGGGGCGCGACAGGGTTGAAAAACACTAAAGCTTTCTTT